One TCR beta chain is described in this entry. These data are taken from a study of blood T cell repertoires in COVID-19. Study-wide background: From T cells, B-cell-depleted T cells, or PBMCs came the material, which was cDNA or gDNA.

In the original workflow: The authors estimated nucleated cell counts from reference gene primer amplification. Here immunoSEQ multiplex PCR was the method, and the copy in TCRdb shows in-frame clones only, minus some. V, J and clone size derive from that table, while D and trimming were established from the DNA sequence. This sample has fewer than 45,000 clones, with roughly four fifths found just once. The V and J ends lost 3 bases and 3 bases respectively, with 9 bases between them. The CDR3 is 13 amino acids. Germline V gene lookup returns CDR1 DFQATT and CDR2 SNEGSKA (reference sequence). The origin of this receptor is a man in his forties with active or convalescent COVID-19. The V gene is TRBV20-1, the J gene TRBJ1-5; a weak D match, TRBD1 (5 bases). Sequenced input: peripheral blood. CDR3 nucleotide sequence: TGCAGTGCTAGTTGGGGCATCAATCAGCCCCAGCATTTT. It translates to CSASWGINQPQHF.